This T cell receptor (beta chain) was identified during a study of human T cells and chemical hapten exposure. Indicated time point: pre-sensitization, week 0. The treatment was: therapeutic diphenylcyclopropenone sensitization with weekly scalp DPC. TCRdb itself ran the RACE reads through MiXCR, one entry per CDR3 protein. The table records around 120,000 distinct CDR3 sequences, roughly 13% of them present only once. Germline lookup yields CDR1 MNHEY and CDR2 SVGAGI. The CDR3 has 14 residues. With 9 bases removed from V and 5 bases from J, the gap between germline ends came to 20 bases. This clonotype was found a few times.

The chain combines TRBV6-5 with TRBJ2-7; D not resolved. The source of this sequence is a woman younger than 35 with alopecia areata. Some clones in this sample may be carry-over from other donors' samples. This specimen was whole blood, taken in connection with sensitization to the hapten diphenylcyclopropenone (DPC). The CDR3: CASGSLTSHDEQYF. For the CDR3, the DNA is TGTGCCAGTGGGTCCCTTACAAGTCACGACGAGCAGTACTTC.